A selection of T cell receptor beta chains follows, all from one sample in a study of OX40 agonist ivuxolimab in advanced cancers. The assay was immunoSEQ multiplex PCR, and TCRdb's table has in-frame clones only and misses some. The data contain tens of thousands of clones, 90% to 95% of them singletons. The starting material was CD4+ or CD8+ T cells sorted from blood, obtained in a trial of the OX40 agonist ivuxolimab. The receptors originated from an adult with an advanced solid tumor such as melanoma, head and neck, liver or kidney cancer. CDR3s leave out the opening cysteine and the closing phenylalanine or tryptophan. D genes are given only for firm matches. A row's size may be missing; if present it is once, few, many or a size class.

v_gene: TRBV4-3; d_gene: -; abundance: -; CDR3aa: ASSQEEAGTETQY
v_gene: TRBV6-1; d_gene: TRBD2; abundance: -; CDR3aa: ASSEGVAGLYEQY
v_gene: TRBV27; d_gene: TRBD2; abundance: -; CDR3aa: ASSFAGTRPDTQY
v_gene: TRBV11-2; d_gene: -; abundance: -; CDR3aa: ASISLDTRAF
v_gene: TRBV29-1; d_gene: -; abundance: -; CDR3aa: SARGSTGELF
v_gene: TRBV13; d_gene: TRBD1; abundance: -; CDR3aa: ASSFEQGAYEQY
v_gene: TRBV5-4; d_gene: -; abundance: -; CDR3aa: ASSTWPLADEQY
v_gene: TRBV27; d_gene: -; abundance: -; CDR3aa: ASSRTATYEQY
v_gene: TRBV6-1; d_gene: TRBD1; abundance: -; CDR3aa: ASSKTGYNQPQH
v_gene: TRBV11-2; d_gene: -; abundance: -; CDR3aa: ASSLLRLGGDEAF
v_gene: TRBV5-1; d_gene: -; abundance: few; CDR3aa: ASSSVPGTEAF
v_gene: TRBV4-3; d_gene: -; abundance: -; CDR3aa: ASSQWAGTDYNEQF
v_gene: TRBV11-2; d_gene: -; abundance: -; CDR3aa: ASSLTGELF
v_gene: TRBV27; d_gene: -; abundance: -; CDR3aa: ASSLSGGLGEKLF
v_gene: TRBV13; d_gene: TRBD1; abundance: -; CDR3aa: ASSFRTGGTYEQY
v_gene: TRBV27; d_gene: TRBD1; abundance: -; CDR3aa: ASSFVTGSEQY
v_gene: TRBV6-1; d_gene: -; abundance: -; CDR3aa: ASSPGTVGTGELF
v_gene: TRBV15; d_gene: -; abundance: -; CDR3aa: ATSRGLPGTGELF
v_gene: TRBV25-1; d_gene: TRBD1; abundance: few; CDR3aa: ASTPGQTNTEAF
v_gene: TRBV4-1; d_gene: -; abundance: -; CDR3aa: ASHYSAQSTGELF
v_gene: TRBV19; d_gene: TRBD1; abundance: -; CDR3aa: ASSFGQGVAYEQY
v_gene: TRBV9; d_gene: -; abundance: -; CDR3aa: ASSVVQTTDTQY
v_gene: TRBV4-1; d_gene: -; abundance: -; CDR3aa: ASSQGVSTEAF
v_gene: TRBV13; d_gene: TRBD1; abundance: -; CDR3aa: ASSFSTGPYTEAF
v_gene: TRBV5-6; d_gene: -; abundance: once; CDR3aa: ASSFGRKINYEQY
v_gene: TRBV5-1; d_gene: -; abundance: -; CDR3aa: ASSLGTSGDGYT
v_gene: TRBV7-6; d_gene: -; abundance: -; CDR3aa: ASSLGGGASDEQF
v_gene: TRBV28; d_gene: -; abundance: -; CDR3aa: ASSLPMRRESQETQY